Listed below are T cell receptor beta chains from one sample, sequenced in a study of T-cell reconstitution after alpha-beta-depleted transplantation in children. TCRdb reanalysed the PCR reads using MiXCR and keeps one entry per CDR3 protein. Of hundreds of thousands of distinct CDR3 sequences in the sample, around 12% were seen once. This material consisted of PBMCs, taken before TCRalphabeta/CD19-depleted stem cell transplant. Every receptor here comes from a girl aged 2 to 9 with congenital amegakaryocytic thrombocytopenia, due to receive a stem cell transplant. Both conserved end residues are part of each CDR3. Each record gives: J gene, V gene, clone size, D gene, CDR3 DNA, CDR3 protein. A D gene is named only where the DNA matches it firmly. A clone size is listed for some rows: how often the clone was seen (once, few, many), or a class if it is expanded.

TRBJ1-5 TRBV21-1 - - TGTCCAGCCCCATCCTCTTGGGCAGGTGATAATCAGCCCCAGCATTTT CPAPSSWAGDNQPQHF
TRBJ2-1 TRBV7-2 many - TGTGCCAGCAGCTTAAAGTCGCAGTACAATGAGCAGTTCTTC CASSLKSQYNEQFF
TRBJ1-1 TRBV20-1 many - TGCAGTGCTAACCAAGAGCTGAACACTGAAGCTTTCTTT CSANQELNTEAFF
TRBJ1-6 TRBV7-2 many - TGTGCCAGCAGCTTGACACCAGGGCTTACGGTTAATTCACCCCTCCACTTT CASSLTPGLTVNSPLHF
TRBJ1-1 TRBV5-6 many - TGTGCCAGCGGGTTATGGGCAGCTGAAGCTTTCTTT CASGLWAAEAFF
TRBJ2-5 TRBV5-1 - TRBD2 TGCGCCAGCAGCTTGTACACTAGCGGGAGGGGAAAGGAGTGGACCCAGTACTTC CASSLYTSGRGKEWTQYF
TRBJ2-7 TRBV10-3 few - TGTGCCATCAGTGTTGATGGGGCTCCCTACGAGCAGTACTTC CAISVDGAPYEQYF
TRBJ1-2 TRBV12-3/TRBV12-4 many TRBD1 TGTGCCAGCAGTTTAGGGTACAGGGGGGGCTACACCTTC CASSLGYRGGYTF
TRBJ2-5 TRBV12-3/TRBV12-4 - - TGTGCCAGCAGTTATGGTGACTGGCAAGAGACCCAGTACTTC CASSYGDWQETQYF
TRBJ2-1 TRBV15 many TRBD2 TGTGCCACCAGCAGAGCCCAGCGGGAGGGCCTTATATATGAGCAGTTCTTC CATSRAQREGLIYEQFF
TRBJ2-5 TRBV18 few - TGTGCCAGCTCACTTTCGACGCCCCAAGAGACCCAGTACTTC CASSLSTPQETQYF
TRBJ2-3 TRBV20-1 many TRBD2 TGCAGTGCTAGAGATCCACTAGCGGCCCCCCCAGATACGCAGTATTTT CSARDPLAAPPDTQYF
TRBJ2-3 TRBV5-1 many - TGTGCCAGCAGCCTCGGGGGGCGGGGCACAGATACGCAGTATTTT CASSLGGRGTDTQYF
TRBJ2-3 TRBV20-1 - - TGCAGTGCTAGAGATTCGAGGGGCAGCACAGATACGCAGTATTTT CSARDSRGSTDTQYF
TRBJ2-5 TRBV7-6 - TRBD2 TGTGCCAGCAAGGGACTAGCGGGAGCGTTTTTC CASKGLAGAFF
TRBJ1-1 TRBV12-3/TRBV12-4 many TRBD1 TGTGCCAGCAGTCCCCCCCGGGACAGGGGCACTGAAGCTTTCTTT CASSPPRDRGTEAFF
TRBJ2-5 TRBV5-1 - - TGCGCCAGCAGCCGGACTGGCTACCAAGAGACCCAGTACTTC CASSRTGYQETQYF
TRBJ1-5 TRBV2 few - TGTGCCAGCAGTGGGACATATCAGCAGCCCCAGCATTTT CASSGTYQQPQHF
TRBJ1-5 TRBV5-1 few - TGCGCCAGCAGCTTGGGCAGGGGAAGGAATCAGCCCCAGCATTTT CASSLGRGRNQPQHF
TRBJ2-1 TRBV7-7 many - TGTGCCAGCAGCTTAAGTCAAGGAAATGAGCAGTTCTTC CASSLSQGNEQFF
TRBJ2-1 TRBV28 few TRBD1 TGTGCCAGCAGTCGACAGGGGGTCTCGGATGAGCAGTTCTTC CASSRQGVSDEQFF
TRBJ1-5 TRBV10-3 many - TGTGCCATCAGTGTTAGCCCGGATAGCAATCAGCCCCAGCATTTT CAISVSPDSNQPQHF
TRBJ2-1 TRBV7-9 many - TGTGCCAGCAATGACCCGGGGAGCTCCTACAATGAGCAGTTCTTC CASNDPGSSYNEQFF
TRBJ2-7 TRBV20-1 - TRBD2 TGCAGTGCCCCTAATCTAGCGGGAGGGTCCTACGAGCAGTACTTC CSAPNLAGGSYEQYF
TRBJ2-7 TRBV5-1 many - TGCGCCAGCAGCTTGTTGACTAGTAGTCCCTACGAGCAGTACTTC CASSLLTSSPYEQYF
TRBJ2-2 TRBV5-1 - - TGCGCCAGCAGCTTGCGGGACTCATCTGCGCGAGGGCCGGGCACCGGGGAGCTGTTTTTT CASSLRDSSARGPGTGELFF
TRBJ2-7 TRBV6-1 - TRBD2 TGTGCCAGCAGTAGAGAATTCCCGGGAGGCCGGGTCTACGAGCAGTACTTC CASSREFPGGRVYEQYF
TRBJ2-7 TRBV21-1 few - TGTGCCAGCAGATCAGGGTATGAGGACGAGCAGTACTTC CASRSGYEDEQYF